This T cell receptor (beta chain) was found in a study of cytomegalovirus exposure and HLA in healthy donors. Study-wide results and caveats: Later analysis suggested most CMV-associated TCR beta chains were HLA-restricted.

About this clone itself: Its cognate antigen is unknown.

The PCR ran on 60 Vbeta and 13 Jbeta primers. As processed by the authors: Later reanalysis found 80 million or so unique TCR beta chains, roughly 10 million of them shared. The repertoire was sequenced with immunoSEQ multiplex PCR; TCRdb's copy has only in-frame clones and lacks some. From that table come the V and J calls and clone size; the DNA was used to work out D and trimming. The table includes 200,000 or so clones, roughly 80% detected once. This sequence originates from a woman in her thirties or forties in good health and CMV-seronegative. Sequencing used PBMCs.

The CDR3 bases are TGTGCCAGCAGTCCCTCTAGCGGGCCCTACGAGCAGTACTTC. Its translation is CASSPSSGPYEQYF. V is TRBV6-5 and J is TRBJ2-7; 8 bases map to TRBD2. J gave up 2 bases and V 5 bases, and 5 bases lay outside the gene matches. This CDR3 comprises 14 residues. CDR1 MNHEY and CDR2 SVGAGI come from the germline V gene.